In this sample, the clone carrying this T cell receptor beta chain turned up a few times. Its antigen is undetermined. These data belong to a study of T cells in Graves' hyperthyroidism and ophthalmopathy. Overall study findings and caveats: Within blood appeared most thyroid clonotypes that had expanded above 0.001.

V lost 4 bases and J lost 3, with 6 bases in between. Looked up from germline, CDR1 is DFQATT and CDR2 is SNEGSKA (reference sequence). The CDR3 loop spans 11 amino acids. Diagnoses rested on clinical symptoms, serum thyroxine and TRAb, thyroid ultrasound and orbital computed tomography. From RNA transcripts, TCR beta CDR3 regions were amplified. HTBI primers were employed in a first-round RT-PCR of the TCR CDR3. TCRdb fed the multiplex PCR reads into MiXCR, producing one record per CDR3 protein. The table shows a few hundred thousand distinct CDR3 sequences, with 40% to 55% occurring only once. Sequenced material: peripheral blood or thyroid tissue (not recorded which). This chain uses TRBV20-1 with TRBJ1-2, with D unclear. The clonotype originates from a woman between 18 and 29 years old with Graves' hyperthyroidism. This chain's CDR3 is CSATGDYGYTF. CDR3 coding DNA: TGCAGTGCTACCGGCGACTATGGCTACACCTTC.